This TCR beta chain was obtained from a study of shared clonotypes between healthy human individuals. Notes on the study in general: Memory subsets generally showed lower estimated richness than naive subsets.

TCRdb's copy holds only in-frame clones and misses some; the assay was immunoSEQ multiplex PCR. This table holds about 600,000 clones, around 97% found once. This clone was recorded once. Its antigen is currently unknown. With 5 bases clipped from V and 0 bases from J, the junction kept 9 bases outside the gene matches. Germline V gene sequence: CDR1 SGHRS, CDR2 YFSETQ. CDR3 length: 18 residues. A CD45RA+ naive subset and a CD45RA-negative memory subset were split from CD4+ cells. The chain uses TRBV5-1 and TRBJ2-7; 15 bases fit TRBD2. The specimen was naive CD4+ T cells sorted from blood. Specified subset: CD45RA+ positively selected. The sequence was obtained from a woman aged 25 to 39 in good health. The CDR3 DNA reads TGCGCCAGCAGAGCTGGACTAGCGGGAGGGCCAAGCTCCTACGAGCAGTACTTC. As protein: CASRAGLAGGPSSYEQYF.